This entry lists 26 T cell receptor beta chains sequenced from one sample in a study of cytomegalovirus exposure and HLA in healthy donors. PCR amplification relied on 60 Vbeta primers (plus 13 Jbeta primers). Sequencing used immunoSEQ multiplex PCR; TCRdb keeps in-frame clones, though not all of them. The sample includes 160,000 or so clones, roughly 79% of them seen just once. The sequenced sample consisted of PBMCs. These receptors all stem from a middle-aged woman in good health and CMV-seropositive.

The chain links TRBV6-5 to TRBJ2-1; the match to TRBD2 covers 13 bases. CDR1 is MNHEY and CDR2 is SVGAGI in the germline V gene. The CDR3 spans 13 residues. Germline trimming cut 7 bases from V and 15 bases from J; bases unmatched to any gene: 9. The CDR3 DNA is TGTGCCAGCATAGGAGGACTAGCGGGGGTTCTGTTCTTC. Translation: CASIGGLAGVLFF.

The DNA of the CDR3 is TGTGCCAGCAGTTTCCTGGGGCGCTACGAGCAGTACTTC. Its translation is CASSFLGRYEQYF. This sequence joins TRBV27 and TRBJ2-7, with a possible D match to TRBD1 (5 bases). In germline, CDR1 is MNHEY, CDR2 SMNVEV (reference sequence). The CDR3 is 13 amino acids. V lost 3 bases to trimming and J lost 3 bases, with 9 bases between them.

The chain carries TRBV28 and TRBJ1-5, with TRBD1 matching over 10 bases. CDR3 length equals 16 residues. Per the germline V gene, CDR1 is MDHEN and CDR2 is SYDVKM. With V trimmed by 4 bases and J by 6 bases, 9 bases remained unmatched. CDR3 loop: CASSSLTGGYSQPQHF. In DNA, the CDR3 is TGTGCCAGCAGTTCCTTGACAGGGGGCTACAGTCAGCCCCAGCATTTT.

The J gene is TRBJ2-2, the V gene TRBV2, with TRBD1 as a possible D gene (6 bases). The CDR3 is made up of 14 amino acids. CDR1 and CDR2 (germline): SNHLY, FYNNEI. Trimming cost V 6 bases and J 4 bases, with 12 bases left between them. CDR3 bases: TGTGCCAGCAGCCAGGGGACCACCACCGGGGAGCTGTTTTTT. Translating it yields CASSQGTTTGELFF.

The V call is TRBV15, the J call TRBJ1-1, with TRBD1 matching over 9 bases. V lost 1 base and J lost 4; bases outside the gene matches: 7. The CDR3 runs to 16 residues. CDR1 and CDR2 from the germline V gene are LNHNV and YYDKDF (reference sequence). The CDR3: CATSRGRTGVGTEAFF. CDR3 in DNA: TGTGCCACCAGCAGAGGGAGGACAGGGGTGGGCACTGAAGCTTTCTTT.

This chain connects TRBV30 to TRBJ1-4; D remains ambiguous. The CDR3 loop spans 14 amino acids. Germline CDR1 and CDR2: GTSNPN and SVGIG (reference sequence). Trimming shortened V by 0 bases and J by 2 bases, and 7 bases separated the two germline ends. In DNA form, the CDR3 reads TGTGCCTGGAGTGTACTCGGGACTAATGAAAAACTGTTTTTT. This codes for CAWSVLGTNEKLFF. The full variable domain, its missing parts supplied by reference TRBV30 and TRBJ1-4, is SQTIHQWPATLVQPVGSPLSLECTVEGTSNPNLYWYRQAAGRGLQLLFYSVGIGQISSEVPQNLSASRPQDRQFILSSKKLLLSDSGFYLCAWSVLGTNEKLFFGSGTQLSVL.

This clone appeared a single time. The rearrangement uses TRBV11-2 and TRBJ2-6, with D perhaps TRBD1 (6 bases). CDR3 length: 15 amino acids. Trimming pared 5 bases from V and 0 bases from J, leaving 8 bases between. CDR1 and CDR2 from the germline V gene are SGHAT and FQNNGV. CDR3: CASSDRFSGANVLTF. The DNA for the CDR3 is TGTGCCAGCAGCGACAGGTTCTCTGGGGCCAACGTCCTGACTTTC. The full variable domain, completed using reference TRBV11-2 and TRBJ2-6, is EAGVAQSPRYKIIEKRQSVAFWCNPISGHATLYWYQQILGQGPKLLIQFQNNGVVDDSQLPKDRFSAERLKGVDSTLKIQPAKLEDSAVYLCASSDRFSGANVLTFGAGSRLTVL.

V and J are TRBV5-1 and TRBJ2-2, with D maybe TRBD2 (6 bases). The CDR3 covers 16 residues. V dropped 1 base and J dropped 0 bases, with 10 bases sitting between them. Germline CDR1 and CDR2: SGHRS and YFSETQ. In DNA, the CDR3 is TGCGCCAGCAGCTTGCGTACGGGGGCGAACACCGGGGAGCTGTTTTTT. Protein product: CASSLRTGANTGELFF.

This clone was observed a few times. The CDR3 reads CASSPDRDLNTEAFF. The DNA for the CDR3 is TGTGCCAGCAGCCCCGACAGGGACTTAAACACTGAAGCTTTCTTT. The rearrangement uses TRBV11-1 and TRBJ1-1, with 7 bases lining up with TRBD1. This CDR3 has 15 amino acids. V lost 5 bases and J lost 2; bases outside the gene matches: 8. In germline, CDR1 is SGHAT, CDR2 FQDESV (reference sequence).

The rearrangement uses TRBV6-5 and TRBJ1-5, with D unresolved. Germline CDR1 reads MNHEY; CDR2 reads SVGAGI. The CDR3 extends over 13 amino acids. Between the trimmed V and J ends, which lost 10 bases and 5 bases, there was a span of 15 bases. The CDR3 nucleotides read TGTGCCACACACGCGGGCGTGGATCAGCCCCAGCATTTT. Protein product: CATHAGVDQPQHF.

The chain has TRBV2 and TRBJ1-1, with TRBD1 matching 9 bases. Unmatched junction bases numbered 7, after V lost 4 bases and J lost 7 bases. In germline, CDR1 is SNHLY, CDR2 FYNNEI. The CDR3 extends over 14 amino acids. CDR3 nucleotide sequence: TGTGCCAGCAGTGCCCGGACAGGGGCTGTTGAAGCTTTCTTT. Protein sequence: CASSARTGAVEAFF. Full variable domain (missing parts from reference TRBV2 and TRBJ1-1): EPEVTQTPSHQVTQMGQEVILRCVPISNHLYFYWYRQILGQKVEFLVSFYNNEISEKSEIFDDQFSVERPDGSNFTLKIRSTKLEDSAMYFCASSARTGAVEAFFGQGTRLTVV.

The chain joins TRBV15 to TRBJ1-5; no definite D call. The ends were cut back, 0 bases at V and 6 bases at J, with 12 bases in the middle. The CDR3 consists of 15 residues. Germline-derived CDR1 and CDR2 are LNHNV and YYDKDF (reference sequence). CDR3 in DNA: TGTGCCACCAGCAGAGATAATTACGGTTCTCAGCCCCAGCATTTT. Protein: CATSRDNYGSQPQHF. The variable domain in full, with the rest retrieved from reference TRBV15 and TRBJ1-5, is DAMVIQNPRYQVTQFGKPVTLSCSQTLNHNVMYWYQQKSSQAPKLLFHYYDKDFNNEADTPDNFQSRRPNTSFCFLDIRSPGLGDTAMYLCATSRDNYGSQPQHFGDGTRLSIL.

This clone appeared once. The chain couples TRBV5-6 to TRBJ2-3; TRBD2 matches at 9 bases. The germline V gene encodes CDR1 SGHDT and CDR2 YYEEEE. The CDR3 is made up of 13 amino acids. Trimming at V came to 2 bases and at J to 14 bases, leaving 9 bases not matched to a gene. The CDR3 DNA is TGTGCCAGCAGCTTCGCCGGGACTAGCCGATCGTATTTT. Residues: CASSFAGTSRSYF.

The J gene is TRBJ2-1, the V gene TRBV6-5, with D perhaps TRBD2 (5 bases). The germline gives CDR1 MNHEY, CDR2 SVGAGI. V lost 6 bases to trimming and J lost 5 bases, with 11 bases between them. This CDR3 contains 13 residues. Written as DNA, the CDR3 is TGTGCCAGCAGACAGACTAATAACAATGAGCAGTTCTTC. It translates to CASRQTNNNEQFF.

The CDR3 sequence: CATKGTAGQPQHF. The DNA of the CDR3 is TGTGCCACCAAAGGCACAGCGGGTCAGCCCCAGCATTTT. This chain uses TRBV6-5 with TRBJ1-5, with unresolved D. V was cut by 10 bases and J by 6 bases, with 16 bases left in between. This CDR3 spans 13 amino acids. The germline V gene has CDR1 MNHEY and CDR2 SVGAGI.

The J gene is TRBJ2-1, the V gene TRBV7-9, with TRBD2 identical over 8 bases. The CDR3 sequence is 13 residues long. With V trimmed by 7 bases and J by 8 bases, 7 bases remained unmatched. Germline loops: CDR1 SEHNR, CDR2 FQNEAQ (reference sequence). In DNA form, the CDR3 reads TGTGCCAGCAATGCGGGGGGTACACATGAGCAGTTCTTC. Amino acid sequence: CASNAGGTHEQFF.

The genes are TRBV7-6 and TRBJ1-4, with 10 bases aligning to TRBD1. CDR3 size: 16 residues. From germline, CDR1 is SGHVS and CDR2 FNYEAQ. With 0 bases clipped from V and 8 bases from J, the junction kept 6 bases outside the gene matches. The CDR3 here is CASSLASGQGGEKLFF. CDR3 nucleotides: TGTGCCAGCAGCTTAGCGTCCGGACAGGGGGGGGAAAAACTGTTTTTT.

The J gene is TRBJ2-7, the V gene TRBV9, with a weak D call TRBD1 (6 bases). CDR1 is SGDLS, CDR2 YYNGEE, per germline. Trimming removed 6 bases at V and 3 bases at J, with 16 bases between. This CDR3 contains 14 residues. CDR3 in amino acids: CASTLGQPDYEQYF. CDR3 DNA sequence: TGTGCCAGCACCCTAGGACAGCCTGACTACGAGCAGTACTTC.

V is TRBV9 and J is TRBJ1-3; 9 bases fit TRBD1. V lost 4 bases and J lost 7; bases outside the gene matches: 9. Germline V gene lookup returns CDR1 SGDLS and CDR2 YYNGEE. The CDR3 consists of 15 residues. The CDR3 DNA follows: TGTGCCAGCAGCATCTCACAGGGGGCTTCGAACACCATATATTTT. Protein: CASSISQGASNTIYF.

The CDR3 reads CASSPRQAYGYTF. The CDR3 DNA is TGTGCCAGCAGCCCGAGACAGGCCTATGGCTACACCTTC. The rearrangement joins TRBV7-8 to TRBJ1-2; D possibly corresponds to TRBD1 (6 bases). The CDR3 is 13 residues long. Trimming pared 5 bases from V and 4 bases from J, leaving 11 bases between. Germline V lookup: CDR1 SGHVS, CDR2 FQNEAQ.

This clone has a handful of counts. The chain joins TRBV2 to TRBJ1-5; possible D gene TRBD1, 6 bases. Germline lookup yields CDR1 SNHLY and CDR2 FYNNEI. The germline V and J ends were trimmed by 6 bases and 0 bases, with 12 bases remaining between them. This CDR3 is built from 15 residues. Here the CDR3 reads CASRSDSLSNQPQHF. CDR3 bases: TGTGCCAGCAGATCGGACAGTCTTAGCAATCAGCCCCAGCATTTT.

The chain is built from TRBV5-4 and TRBJ1-4; D possibly corresponds to TRBD1 (5 bases). Germline CDR1 is SGHNT and CDR2 is YYREEE (reference sequence). Trimming took off 2 bases at V and 8 bases at J, with 19 bases between the two ends. CDR3 length: 16 residues. DNA for the CDR3: TGTGCCAGCAGCTTCGCAGGGATGGGGTCTGACGAAAAACTGTTTTTT. Its translation: CASSFAGMGSDEKLFF. Drawing the rest from reference TRBV5-4 and TRBJ1-4, the complete variable domain is ETGVTQSPTHLIKTRGQQVTLRCSSQSGHNTVSWYQQALGQGPQFIFQYYREEENGRGNFPPRFSGLQFPNYSSELNVNALELDDSALYLCASSFAGMGSDEKLFFGSGTQLSVL.

Note on this clone: At one boundary the junction diverges from the germline segment, which might be a read error. The rearrangement uses TRBV11-1 and TRBJ2-1; 10 nucleotides align to TRBD2. The CDR3 is 17 residues long. Germline V lookup: CDR1 SGHAT, CDR2 FQDESV (reference sequence). CDR3 nucleotide sequence: TGTGCCAGCAGCCATTTGGGTTCTAGCGGGGGCCCAAATGGGCAGTTCTTC. This sequence encodes CASSHLGSSGGPNGQFF.

The V and J genes are TRBV10-3 and TRBJ2-3, with D unresolved. The CDR3 sequence is 13 residues long. Trimming shortened V by 5 bases and J by 1 base, and 7 bases separated the two germline ends. The germline CDR1 and CDR2 sequences are ENHRY and SYGVKD. CDR3 protein: CAISLGRTDTQYF. CDR3 sequence (DNA): TGTGCCATCAGTTTGGGCCGCACAGATACGCAGTATTTT.

The chain uses TRBV25-1 and TRBJ2-3; the D gene is possibly TRBD1 (6 bases). The CDR3 is 15 amino acids. Trimming left V 2 bases short and J 0 bases short, with 9 bases between. Germline V gene lookup returns CDR1 MGHDK and CDR2 SYGVNS. The CDR3 spells CASSEDRLSTDTQYF. The CDR3 nucleotides are TGTGCCAGCAGTGAAGACAGGCTAAGCACAGATACGCAGTATTTT. The whole variable domain, remainder taken from reference TRBV25-1 and TRBJ2-3, is EADIYQTPRYLVIGTGKKITLECSQTMGHDKMYWYQQDPGMELHLIHYSYGVNSTEKGDLSSESTVSRIRTEHFPLTLESARPSHTSQYLCASSEDRLSTDTQYFGPGTRLTVL.

A few counts support this clone. V and J are TRBV9 and TRBJ2-1, with 8 bases identical to TRBD2. This CDR3 comprises 14 residues. The V segment lost 4 bases and the J segment 0 bases; nucleotides outside the gene matches: 0. Germline V CDR1 and CDR2: SGDLS, YYNGEE. CDR3 DNA sequence: TGTGCCAGCAGCCGGGGGGGCTCCTACAATGAGCAGTTCTTC. The encoded protein is CASSRGGSYNEQFF.